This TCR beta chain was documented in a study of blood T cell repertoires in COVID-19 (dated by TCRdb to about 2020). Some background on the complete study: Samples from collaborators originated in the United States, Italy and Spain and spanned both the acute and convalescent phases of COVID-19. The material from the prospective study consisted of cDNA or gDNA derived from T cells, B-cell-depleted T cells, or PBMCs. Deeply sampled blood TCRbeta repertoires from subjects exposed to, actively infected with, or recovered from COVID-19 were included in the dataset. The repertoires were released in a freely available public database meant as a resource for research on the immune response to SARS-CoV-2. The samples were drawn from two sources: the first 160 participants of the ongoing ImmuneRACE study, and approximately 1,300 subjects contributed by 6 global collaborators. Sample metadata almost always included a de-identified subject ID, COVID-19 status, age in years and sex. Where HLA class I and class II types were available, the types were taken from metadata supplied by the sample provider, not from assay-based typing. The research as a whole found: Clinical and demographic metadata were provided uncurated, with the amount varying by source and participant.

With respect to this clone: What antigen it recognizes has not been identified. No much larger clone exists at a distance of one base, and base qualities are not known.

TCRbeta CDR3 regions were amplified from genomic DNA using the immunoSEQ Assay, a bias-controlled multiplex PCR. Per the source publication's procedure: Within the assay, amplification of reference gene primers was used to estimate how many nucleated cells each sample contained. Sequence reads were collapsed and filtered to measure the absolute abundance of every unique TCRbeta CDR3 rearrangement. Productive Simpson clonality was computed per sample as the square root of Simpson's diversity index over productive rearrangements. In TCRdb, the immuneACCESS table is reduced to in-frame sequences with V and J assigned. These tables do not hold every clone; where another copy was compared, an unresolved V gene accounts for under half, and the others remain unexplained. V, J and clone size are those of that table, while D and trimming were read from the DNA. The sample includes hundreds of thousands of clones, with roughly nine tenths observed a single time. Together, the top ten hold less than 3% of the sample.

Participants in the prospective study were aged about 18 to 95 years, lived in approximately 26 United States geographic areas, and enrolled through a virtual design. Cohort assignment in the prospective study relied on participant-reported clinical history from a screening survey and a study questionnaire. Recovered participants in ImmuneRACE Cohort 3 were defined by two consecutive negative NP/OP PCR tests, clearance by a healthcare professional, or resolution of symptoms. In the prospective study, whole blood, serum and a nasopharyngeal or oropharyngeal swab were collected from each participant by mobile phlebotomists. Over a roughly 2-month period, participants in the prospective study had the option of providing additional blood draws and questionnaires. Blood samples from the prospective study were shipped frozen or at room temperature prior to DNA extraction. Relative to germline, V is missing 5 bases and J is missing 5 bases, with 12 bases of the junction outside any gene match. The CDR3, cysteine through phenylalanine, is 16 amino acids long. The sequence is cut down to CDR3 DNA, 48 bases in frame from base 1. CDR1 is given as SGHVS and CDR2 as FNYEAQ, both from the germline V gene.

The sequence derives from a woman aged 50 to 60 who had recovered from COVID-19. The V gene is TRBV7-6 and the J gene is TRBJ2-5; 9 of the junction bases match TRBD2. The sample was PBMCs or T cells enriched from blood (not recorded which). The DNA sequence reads TGTGCCAGCAGCCTCCGGACTAGCGAGAGGCTTGAGACCCAGTACTTC. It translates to CASSLRTSERLETQYF.